The source of this TCR beta chain is a study of T cell responses to AZD1222 COVID-19 vaccine. Study-level findings and limits: Variant regions that are unmutated are reportedly the target of nearly half of spike-specific TCRs. Two AZD1222 doses significantly raised spike-specific TCR breadth and depth over controls. Donors were chiefly white British, with a greater number of females, and clonal diversity was perhaps underestimated.

This CDR3 spans 18 amino acids. The germline CDR1 and CDR2 sequences are MNHEY and SVGEGT. Trimming took 0 bases from V and 7 from J; bases not matched to a gene: 12. Note on this clone: Antigen: not known.

Only in-frame clones appear in the TCRdb table, and some are missing; sequencing was by immunoSEQ multiplex PCR. The sample contains about 150,000 clones, about nine tenths of which appear only once. The clonotype originates from an adult in good health. The genes are TRBV6-2 or TRBV6-3 and TRBJ2-1; 10 positions match TRBD2. Specimen: peripheral blood, collected on day 0 of AZD1222 vaccination. CDR3 in DNA: TGTGCCAGCAGTTACTCGGAGCTAGCGGGAGTGAGTTCGAATGAGCAGTTCTTC. This codes for CASSYSELAGVSSNEQFF.